The rows below give T cell receptor beta chains drawn from one sample of a study of cytomegalovirus exposure and HLA in healthy donors. The table came from immunoSEQ multiplex PCR; TCRdb's copy has only in-frame clones and leaves some out. Altogether approximately 200,000 clones are present, roughly 80% being singletons, with the ten largest covering about 0.25%. Sequenced sample: PBMCs. These TCRs come from a boy aged 5-17 years in good health and CMV-seronegative. CDR3s include the opening cysteine and the closing phenylalanine or tryptophan. The D gene is left open where the match is weak. A clone size is listed for some rows: how often the clone was seen (once, few, many), or a class if it is expanded.

length: 13
D: TRBD1
J: TRBJ2-5
V: TRBV6-5
size: -
DNA: TGTGCCAGCACAGGGGGCCTTCAAGAGACCCAGTACTTC
CDR3: CASTGGLQETQYF

length: 11
D: -
J: TRBJ1-3
V: TRBV10-3
size: -
DNA: TGTGCCATTTCTTCTGGAAACACCATATATTTT
CDR3: CAISSGNTIYF

length: 15
D: TRBD1
J: TRBJ2-7
V: TRBV5-1
size: -
DNA: TGCGCCAGCAGCCAGCCGGGACAGACCAACTACGAGCAGTACTTC
CDR3: CASSQPGQTNYEQYF

length: 13
D: TRBD1
J: TRBJ1-1
V: TRBV6-1
size: -
DNA: TGTGCCACGGACCGGGACAGGGGTACTGAAGCTTTCTTT
CDR3: CATDRDRGTEAFF

length: 15
D: TRBD1
J: TRBJ1-5
V: TRBV27
size: -
DNA: TGTGCCAGCAGTCTACGTCCCGGGACAGGGCTAGGCCAGCATTTT
CDR3: CASSLRPGTGLGQHF

length: 16
D: -
J: TRBJ1-3
V: TRBV5-8
size: -
DNA: TGTGCCAGCAGCGCGTTACCCCAGGTGTCTGGAAACACCATATATTTT
CDR3: CASSALPQVSGNTIYF

length: 13
D: TRBD1
J: TRBJ1-1
V: TRBV19
size: -
DNA: TGTGCCAGTACTAGGACAGGGAACACTGAAGCTTTCTTT
CDR3: CASTRTGNTEAFF

length: 15
D: -
J: TRBJ2-2
V: TRBV7-3
size: -
DNA: TGTGCCAGCAGCTACTCCGGGGGTCGGGGCGGGGAGCTGTTTTTT
CDR3: CASSYSGGRGGELFF

length: 14
D: TRBD1
J: TRBJ2-7
V: TRBV11-2
size: -
DNA: TGTGCCAGCAGCTTTAAAGACAGGGGGCGCGAGCAGTACTTC
CDR3: CASSFKDRGREQYF

length: 14
D: -
J: TRBJ1-1
V: TRBV19
size: -
DNA: TGTGCCAGTAGTATAGTGGGGGGGAACACTGAAGCTTTCTTT
CDR3: CASSIVGGNTEAFF

length: 15
D: TRBD1
J: TRBJ1-3
V: TRBV27
size: once
DNA: TGTGCCAGCAGTCCGGCGACAGGGCCTGGAAACACCATATATTTT
CDR3: CASSPATGPGNTIYF

length: 14
D: -
J: TRBJ1-1
V: TRBV7-9
size: -
DNA: TGTGCCAGCAGCTTACTTAATATGAACACTGAAGCTTTCTTT
CDR3: CASSLLNMNTEAFF

length: 12
D: -
J: TRBJ2-3
V: TRBV9
size: -
DNA: TGTGCCAGCAGCCCCCGTAGAGATACGCAGTATTTT
CDR3: CASSPRRDTQYF

length: 17
D: TRBD1
J: TRBJ1-5
V: TRBV2
size: -
DNA: TGTGCCAGCAGTGAAACGTATAGGACAGGGGGTAATCAGCCCCAGCATTTT
CDR3: CASSETYRTGGNQPQHF

length: 13
D: -
J: TRBJ2-3
V: TRBV11-3
size: -
DNA: TGTGCCAGCAGCTTAAACCCGGGGGATACGCAGTATTTT
CDR3: CASSLNPGDTQYF

length: 15
D: TRBD1
J: TRBJ1-1
V: TRBV7-8
size: -
DNA: TGTGCCAGCAGCACAGTCCCGGGACAGGGGGCTGAAGCTTTCTTT
CDR3: CASSTVPGQGAEAFF

length: 15
D: TRBD1
J: TRBJ1-4
V: TRBV4-3
size: few
DNA: TGCGCCAGCAGCCAGATGGACAGGATCGGTGAAAAACTGTTTTTT
CDR3: CASSQMDRIGEKLFF

length: 13
D: -
J: TRBJ1-4
V: TRBV6-5
size: -
DNA: TGTGCCAGCAGTCTAATCTCGGGGAGAAAACTGTTTTTT
CDR3: CASSLISGRKLFF

length: 12
D: -
J: TRBJ1-1
V: TRBV2
size: few
DNA: TGTGCCAGCAGTCCCATGAACACTGAAGCTTTCTTT
CDR3: CASSPMNTEAFF

length: 20
D: TRBD1
J: TRBJ2-3
V: TRBV18
size: -
DNA: TGTGCCAGCTCACTAAAAACCGGGACAGGGGGCATAACTAGCACAGATACGCAGTATTTT
CDR3: CASSLKTGTGGITSTDTQYF

length: 12
D: -
J: TRBJ1-3
V: TRBV6-5
size: -
DNA: TGTGCCAGCAGTTCCCTTGGAAACACCATATATTTT
CDR3: CASSSLGNTIYF

length: 15
D: TRBD1
J: TRBJ1-6
V: TRBV2
size: -
DNA: TGTGCCAGCAGGGCGGACAGGGGGCCAAATTCACCCCTCCACTTT
CDR3: CASRADRGPNSPLHF

length: 13
D: TRBD1
J: TRBJ1-2
V: TRBV7-6
size: -
DNA: TGTGCCAGCAGCCAGGGACAGGGAGGGTTTTACACCTTC
CDR3: CASSQGQGGFYTF

length: 13
D: -
J: TRBJ1-1
V: TRBV2
size: -
DNA: TGTGCCAGCACTGCGGAGCCGAACACTGAAGCTTTCTTT
CDR3: CASTAEPNTEAFF

length: 18
D: -
J: TRBJ2-1
V: TRBV27
size: -
DNA: TGTGCCAGCAGTTCGGAGGTCTTCGCAGGACAGGAGACTAGTGAGCAGTTCTTC
CDR3: CASSSEVFAGQETSEQFF

length: 14
D: -
J: TRBJ2-1
V: TRBV10-2
size: -
DNA: TGCGCCAGCAAAGTGACTATAACCCACAATGAGCAGTTCTTC
CDR3: CASKVTITHNEQFF

length: 15
D: TRBD2
J: TRBJ2-7
V: TRBV11-2
size: -
DNA: TGTGCCAGCAGCCCCACAACTAGCGGGAGGTACGAGCAGTACTTC
CDR3: CASSPTTSGRYEQYF

length: 15
D: TRBD2
J: TRBJ2-7
V: TRBV13
size: -
DNA: TGTGCCAGCAGCTCCCCGACTAGCGGCTACTACGAGCAGTACTTC
CDR3: CASSSPTSGYYEQYF

length: 13
D: TRBD1
J: TRBJ1-2
V: TRBV7-6
size: -
DNA: TGTGCCAGCAGCCGACAGGGTAACTATGGCTACACCTTC
CDR3: CASSRQGNYGYTF

length: 16
D: -
J: TRBJ2-5
V: TRBV14
size: once
DNA: TGTGCCAGCAGCATCGGGGGGACAGGAAGACAAGAGACCCAGTACTTC
CDR3: CASSIGGTGRQETQYF

length: 12
D: -
J: TRBJ2-5
V: TRBV6-6
size: -
DNA: TGTGCCAGCAGCGGACAGAAAGAGACCCAGTACTTC
CDR3: CASSGQKETQYF

length: 14
D: TRBD1
J: TRBJ2-7
V: TRBV6-5
size: once
DNA: TGTGCCAGCAACACACAGGGGGCGATCTACGAGCAGTACTTC
CDR3: CASNTQGAIYEQYF

length: 14
D: -
J: TRBJ1-1
V: TRBV28
size: -
DNA: TGTGCCAGCAGTTCCTCGGTGGGGGCCTCTGAGGCTTTCTTT
CDR3: CASSSSVGASEAFF

length: 13
D: -
J: TRBJ2-4
V: TRBV28
size: -
DNA: TGTGCCAGCAGTTTAGGACGGGGAAACATTCAGTACTTC
CDR3: CASSLGRGNIQYF

length: 14
D: -
J: TRBJ1-1
V: TRBV19
size: -
DNA: TGTGCCAGTAGAATCTCGGGGGGGACCACTGAAGCTTTCTTT
CDR3: CASRISGGTTEAFF

length: 13
D: -
J: TRBJ2-5
V: TRBV5-1
size: -
DNA: TGCGCCAGCAGCCACGGGGTCCCAGAGACCCAGTACTTC
CDR3: CASSHGVPETQYF

length: 15
D: TRBD1
J: TRBJ2-6
V: TRBV29-1
size: -
DNA: TGCAGCGTCGCCGGACAGGGTTTGGGGGCCAACGTCCTGACTTTC
CDR3: CSVAGQGLGANVLTF

length: 14
D: -
J: TRBJ2-7
V: TRBV2
size: few
DNA: TGTGCCAGCAGTGTAAGAGGGACTCTCCGCGAGCAGTACTTC
CDR3: CASSVRGTLREQYF

length: 13
D: -
J: TRBJ2-7
V: TRBV6-4
size: -
DNA: TGTGCCAGCAGTCACAGAGAGGGCTACGAGCAGTACTTC
CDR3: CASSHREGYEQYF

length: 16
D: TRBD1
J: TRBJ1-4
V: TRBV5-4
size: -
DNA: TGTGCCAGCAGCCCTGATATTGACAGGGAGCAAGAAAAACTGTTTTTT
CDR3: CASSPDIDREQEKLFF

length: 14
D: -
J: TRBJ1-2
V: TRBV12-5
size: -
DNA: TGTGCTAGTGGTTTGGTACCGGACTCCTATGGCTACACCTTC
CDR3: CASGLVPDSYGYTF

length: 17
D: TRBD2
J: TRBJ2-5
V: TRBV30
size: -
DNA: TGTGCCTGGACCCCCGGACTAGCGGGGGGGCCTGGGGAGACCCAGTACTTC
CDR3: CAWTPGLAGGPGETQYF

length: 11
D: -
J: TRBJ2-2
V: TRBV5-1
size: -
DNA: TGCGCCAGCGGTCGGACCGGGGAGCTGTTTTTT
CDR3: CASGRTGELFF

length: 15
D: -
J: TRBJ1-1
V: TRBV7-3
size: -
DNA: TGTGCCAGCAGCTTAGTAGCCCCACCTAACACTGAAGCTTTCTTT
CDR3: CASSLVAPPNTEAFF

length: 15
D: -
J: TRBJ2-1
V: TRBV18
size: -
DNA: TGTGCCAGCTCACGGAAGACAGGCTCCTACAATGAGCAGTTCTTC
CDR3: CASSRKTGSYNEQFF